Below, 6 T cell receptor beta chains from the same sample are listed, as sequenced in a study of T cell repertoires in cytomegalovirus infection. TCRdb passed the reads through MiXCR, listing each CDR3 protein once. This table holds over 55,000 distinct CDR3 sequences, around 20% found once. These receptors lack a known antigen. The sample in question was CD8+ T cells from cultured PBMCs, obtained from culture after CMV antigen stimulation. All receptors derive from a human donor in good health (CMV status not recorded). Some clones in this sample may be carry-over from other donors' samples.

This chain connects TRBV7-2 to TRBJ1-1; D is ambiguous. The CDR3 runs to 14 residues. Germline V lookup: CDR1 SGHTA, CDR2 FQGNSA. Trimming took 2 bases from V and 2 from J, leaving 9 bases between them. CDR3 nucleotides: TGTGCCAGCAGCTTACCAGGTCTCAACACTGAAGCTTTCTTT. This codes for CASSLPGLNTEAFF.

This clonotype was seen a few times. The chain links TRBV12-3 or TRBV12-4 to TRBJ1-1, with TRBD1 matching over 7 bases. This CDR3 region has 12 residues. V lost 5 bases, J lost 8 bases, and 5 bases stayed unmatched. The CDR3 DNA sequence: TGTGCCAGCAGTCTAGGGACAGCCGAAGCTTTCTTT. Its translation is CASSLGTAEAFF.

The chain couples TRBV6-2 or TRBV6-3 to TRBJ2-2, with 7 bases that match TRBD2. The J segment lost 8 bases and the V segment lost 0 bases, leaving 12 bases of the junction unmatched. The CDR3 spans 17 residues. Germline loops: CDR1 MNHEY, CDR2 SVGEGT. The CDR3: CASSYSNGGILEGELFF. CDR3 sequence (DNA): TGTGCCAGCAGTTACTCGAACGGGGGGATCCTGGAGGGGGAGCTGTTTTTT.

This clonotype was found a few times. V and J are TRBV6-8 and TRBJ1-1; no definite D call. The length of the CDR3 is 14 residues. Germline V gene data show CDR1 as MNHGY and CDR2 as SAAAGT. V was trimmed by 2 bases and J by 5 bases, leaving 12 bases between them. The CDR3 loop is CASSYPGGGTEAFF. For the CDR3, the DNA is TGTGCCAGCAGTTACCCGGGCGGAGGTACTGAAGCTTTCTTT.

This clonotype has only a few counts. The chain carries TRBV6-1 and TRBJ2-3; D ambiguous. The CDR3 contains 16 residues. Trimming removed 1 base at V and 8 bases at J, with 19 bases between. Germline lookup yields CDR1 MNHNS and CDR2 SASEGT. The CDR3 loop is CASSEGVAPSWGTQYF. CDR3 DNA sequence: TGTGCCAGCAGTGAAGGGGTCGCCCCATCTTGGGGTACGCAGTATTTT.

The gene calls are TRBV6-5 and TRBJ1-1; 7 nucleotides agree with TRBD1. The CDR3 loop spans 14 amino acids. The germline V gene encodes CDR1 MNHEY and CDR2 SVGAGI. The ends lost 4 bases at V and 4 bases at J; junction bases unmatched: 6. CDR3 amino acids: CASSFSTGTTEAFF. The CDR3 DNA sequence: TGTGCCAGCAGTTTCTCGACAGGGACCACTGAAGCTTTCTTT.